A selection of T cell receptor beta chains follows, all from one sample in a study of T cells in Graves' hyperthyroidism and ophthalmopathy. TCRdb reprocessed the multiplex PCR reads via MiXCR and lists one record per CDR3 protein. The table lists hundreds of thousands of distinct CDR3 sequences, 40% to 55% of them singletons. Material: peripheral blood or thyroid tissue (not recorded which). The receptor set was obtained from a woman aged 18-29 years with Graves' hyperthyroidism. Each CDR3 is given with its conserved first and last residue. The D gene is left open where the match is weak. Only some rows state a clone size, as once, few, many or a class for expanded clones.

CDR3 DNA,CDR3 protein,J gene,clone size,CDR3 length,V gene,D gene
TGCGCCAGCAGACAGCGATTCAACAGGGGGGTTATGAACACTGAAGCTTTCTTT,CASRQRFNRGVMNTEAFF,TRBJ1-1,.,18,TRBV5-1,TRBD1
TGTGCCAGCAGCTTAGCCCTACAGAACTATGGCTACACCTTC,CASSLALQNYGYTF,TRBJ1-2,.,14,TRBV7-9,.
TGTGCCAGCAGCCTAGTAGCAAGTGGAGGCTACACCTTC,CASSLVASGGYTF,TRBJ1-2,few,13,TRBV7-9,.
TGTGCCAGCAGTCCAGCAGGGGTTACTGAAGCTTTCTTT,CASSPAGVTEAFF,TRBJ1-1,few,13,TRBV12-3/TRBV12-4,.
TGTGCCTGGAGTACAGGGTGGAGCTACACCTTC,CAWSTGWSYTF,TRBJ1-2,.,11,TRBV30,.
TGTGCCAGCAGCTTAGGTTGGGACAGCACTGAAGCTTTCTTT,CASSLGWDSTEAFF,TRBJ1-1,.,14,TRBV7-8,TRBD1
TGTGCCAGCAGCTTATCTTCCGGGACAGGGCCCTATGGCTACACCTTC,CASSLSSGTGPYGYTF,TRBJ1-2,.,16,TRBV7-3,TRBD1
TGTGCCACCAGTGCTGAGACGCCGAAGACCCAGTACTTC,CATSAETPKTQYF,TRBJ2-5,few,13,TRBV24-1,.
TGCAGCGTTTTGGCCAGGTCGACTGACGAGCAGTACTTC,CSVLARSTDEQYF,TRBJ2-7,many,13,TRBV29-1,.
TGTGCCATCAGCCAACCGGGACAAAAACAAGAGACCCAGTACTTC,CAISQPGQKQETQYF,TRBJ2-5,many,15,TRBV10-3,.
TGTGCCAGTAGTATATTGATTAAAGAGACCCAGTACTTC,CASSILIKETQYF,TRBJ2-5,.,13,TRBV19,.
TGTGCCAGCAGCTCCTTGGGGGCGGCCACCGGGGAGCTGTTTTTT,CASSSLGAATGELFF,TRBJ2-2,.,15,TRBV7-9,.
TGTGCCAGCAGTCCCCGACAGCGAGCGGCCGAGCAGTACTTC,CASSPRQRAAEQYF,TRBJ2-7,few,14,TRBV7-9,.
TGCAGTGCCCTCCCAGGGGGCGGAGGAAGCGAGCAGTACTTC,CSALPGGGGSEQYF,TRBJ2-7,few,14,TRBV20-1,TRBD1
TGTGCCAGCAGCTTAGGCGGGGTGTTCAATGAGCAGTTCTTC,CASSLGGVFNEQFF,TRBJ2-1,.,14,TRBV7-3,.
TGTGCCAGCAGTGAAGGGGGCACCGGGGAGCTGTTTTTT,CASSEGGTGELFF,TRBJ2-2,few,13,TRBV6-6,.
TGTGCCAGCGGGGGGGGCACCAGTTCCTACGAGCAGTACTTC,CASGGGTSSYEQYF,TRBJ2-7,.,14,TRBV2,.
TGCAGTGCTATCGAAACCGGGTTTAACTACGAGCAGTACTTC,CSAIETGFNYEQYF,TRBJ2-7,.,14,TRBV20-1,.